This TCR beta chain was identified during a study of blood T cell repertoires in COVID-19. On the study more broadly: The United States, Italy and Spain provided the acute and convalescent COVID-19 samples. T cells, B-cell-depleted T cells, or PBMCs supplied cDNA or gDNA.

In the original processing: The authors estimated nucleated cell counts from reference gene primer amplification. This table comes from immunoSEQ multiplex PCR, and its TCRdb copy is limited to in-frame clones, with some not included. D and trimming were read from the DNA, whereas the V and J calls and clone size are those reported in that table. The sample holds some 100,000 clones, about 91% seen once. The V and J ends lost 6 bases and 6 bases respectively, with 17 bases between them. The CDR3 totals 14 residues. Germline V gene data show CDR1 as MNHEY and CDR2 as SVGEGT. The V gene is TRBV6-2 or TRBV6-3, the J gene TRBJ1-1, with D possibly TRBD1 on 5 matching bases. Material: peripheral blood. This TCR came from a man aged 45 to 65 with acute or convalescent COVID-19. The chain's CDR3 is CASSLPQGSAEAFF. The CDR3 DNA follows: TGTGCCAGCAGCTTACCGCAGGGATCCGCTGAAGCTTTCTTT.